Presented here are 32 T cell receptor beta chains from one specimen sequenced in a study of control samples from healthy donors and cancer patients. Sequencing was performed with immunoSEQ multiplex PCR; in TCRdb, only in-frame clones are kept and a portion is missing. The sample yields around 130,000 clones, under 95% seen once. The sequenced sample consisted of PBMCs. The receptors come from a man aged 45-65 years with head and neck cancer.

The chain links TRBV28 to TRBJ1-2; D is undetermined. CDR3 length equals 15 residues. Trimming removed 4 bases from V and 0 bases from J, with 12 bases in between. Per germline, CDR1 MDHEN and CDR2 SYDVKM. The chain's CDR3 is CASSSFGLANYGYTF. The CDR3 DNA follows: TGTGCCAGCAGTTCATTCGGCCTAGCTAACTATGGCTACACCTTC.

The genes are TRBV19 and TRBJ2-3, with unresolved D. Between the trimmed V and J ends, which lost 6 bases and 4 bases, there was a span of 17 bases. Germline V gene data show CDR1 as LNHDA and CDR2 as SQIVND (reference sequence). CDR3 size: 15 residues. Written as DNA, the CDR3 is TGTGCCAGTAGAAAACAAGCTCGGAGTTCAGATACGCAGTATTTT. Amino acids: CASRKQARSSDTQYF.

The rearrangement links TRBV11-2 to TRBJ1-2; 9 positions match TRBD1. The V gene's germline CDR1 is SGHAT and CDR2 FQNNGV. This CDR3 is 15 amino acids long. The J segment lost 4 bases and the V segment lost 3 bases, leaving 6 bases of the junction unmatched. CDR3 sequence reads: CASSLTGGVSYGYTF. CDR3 coding DNA: TGTGCCAGCAGCTTGACAGGGGGAGTAAGCTATGGCTACACCTTC.

This chain uses TRBV19 with TRBJ2-3, with 11 bases identical to TRBD2. V lost 6 bases to trimming and J lost 5 bases; unmatched junction nucleotides: 16. The CDR3 has 18 amino acids. Germline V lookup: CDR1 LNHDA, CDR2 SQIVND (reference sequence). The CDR3 reads CASRAVASGGKRRDTQYF. For the CDR3, the DNA is TGTGCCAGTAGGGCCGTGGCTAGCGGGGGGAAACGACGAGATACGCAGTATTTT.

This chain links TRBV6-6 with TRBJ1-5; D is ambiguous. Germline V gene data show CDR1 as MNHNY and CDR2 as SVGAGI (reference sequence). Trimming removed 6 bases at V and 1 base at J, with 7 bases between. The CDR3 length is 13 residues. The CDR3 sequence: CASRSVSNQPQHF. DNA of the CDR3: TGTGCCAGCAGGTCAGTGAGCAATCAGCCCCAGCATTTT.

The chain employs TRBV9 and TRBJ2-3; D call uncertain. The CDR3 spans 15 residues. The V gene lost 0 bases and the J gene lost 2 bases, with 10 bases spanning the gap. Per the germline V gene, CDR1 is SGDLS and CDR2 is YYNGEE. The CDR3 region has the DNA TGTGCCAGCAGCGTAGGGACCCAATCCACAGATACGCAGTATTTT. Its protein product is CASSVGTQSTDTQYF. Full variable domain (rest looked up from reference TRBV9 and TRBJ2-3): DSGVTQTPKHLITATGQRVTLRCSPRSGDLSVYWYQQSLDQGLQFLIQYYNGEERAKGNILERFSAQQFPDLHSELNLSSLELGDSALYFCASSVGTQSTDTQYFGPGTRLTVL.

The chain recombines TRBV3-1 (or the pseudogene TRBV3-2) with TRBJ1-2; D perhaps matches TRBD1 (5 bases). The CDR3 loop spans 16 amino acids. Per germline, CDR1 LGHDT and CDR2 YNNKEL (reference sequence). Trimming pared 6 bases from V and 3 bases from J, leaving 20 bases between. Here the CDR3 DNA reads TGTGCCAGCAGTCGTGTCTTGACGGGGGAAGACTATGGCTACACCTTC. Its translation is CASSRVLTGEDYGYTF.

This clone was observed a few times. This chain links TRBV6-5 with TRBJ1-1, with TRBD1 identical over 7 bases. The V gene end was trimmed by 4 bases and the J gene end by 1 base; junction bases not matched to a gene: 9. This CDR3 contains 16 residues. The V gene's germline CDR1 is MNHEY and CDR2 SVGAGI. In DNA form, the CDR3 reads TGTGCCAGCAGTTTCCACCTGACAGGGCCGAACACTGAAGCTTTCTTT. It yields the protein CASSFHLTGPNTEAFF.

This rearrangement joins TRBV7-8 to TRBJ1-5; D is uncertain. This CDR3 has 12 residues. Germline V gives CDR1 SGHVS, CDR2 FQNEAQ. Trimming shortened V by 1 base and J by 5 bases, and 3 bases separated the two germline ends. The CDR3 DNA sequence: TGTGCCAGCAGCTTAGTAGATCAGCCCCAGCATTTT. It yields the protein CASSLVDQPQHF.

This chain uses TRBV29-1 with TRBJ2-5; D call uncertain. Germline CDR1 is SQVTM and CDR2 is ANQGSEA. This CDR3 contains 12 residues. V was clipped by 3 bases and J by 5 bases, with 10 bases between them. In nucleotides, the CDR3 is TGCAGCGTTGATCGGGTCGGGGAGACCCAGTACTTC. This codes for CSVDRVGETQYF.

V gene TRBV27 combines with J gene TRBJ2-4, with 14 nucleotides matching TRBD2. CDR3 length: 18 residues. With 4 bases clipped from V and 2 bases from J, the junction kept 7 bases outside the gene matches. Germline assignment: CDR1 MNHEY and CDR2 SMNVEV (reference sequence). CDR3 in amino acids: CASSYPGLAGEPKNIQYF. Here the CDR3 DNA reads TGTGCCAGCAGTTACCCGGGACTAGCGGGGGAACCCAAAAACATTCAGTACTTC.

The chain joins TRBV30 to TRBJ2-1, with D possibly being TRBD2 (5 bases). Germline CDR1 and CDR2: GTSNPN and SVGIG (reference sequence). The CDR3 has 12 residues. Deletions cut 0 bases from V and 7 bases from J, with 7 bases between. CDR3 in DNA: TGTGCCTGGAGTGTACGGGGAAATGAGCAGTTCTTC. Translating it yields CAWSVRGNEQFF.

Written as DNA, the CDR3 is TGCGCCAGCAGCGCCACAGGGCGTAGCACAGATACGCAGTATTTT. Protein sequence: CASSATGRSTDTQYF. The chain combines TRBV5-1 with TRBJ2-3; weak D call: TRBD1 (6 bases). Between the trimmed V and J ends, which lost 4 bases and 0 bases, there was a span of 12 bases. This CDR3 has 15 amino acids. In germline, CDR1 is SGHRS, CDR2 YFSETQ. Based on the CDR3 plus reference TRBV5-1 and TRBJ2-3, the full variable domain is KAGVTQTPRYLIKTRGQQVTLSCSPISGHRSVSWYQQTPGQGLQFLFEYFSETQRNKGNFPGRFSGRQFSNSRSEMNVSTLELGDSALYLCASSATGRSTDTQYFGPGTRLTVL.

Only one count was recorded for this clone. The V call is TRBV7-9, the J call TRBJ2-7; a possible D gene is TRBD1 (6 bases). Between the trimmed V and J ends, which lost 0 bases and 3 bases, there was a span of 9 bases. The germline V gene has CDR1 SEHNR and CDR2 FQNEAQ (reference sequence). The CDR3 is 14 amino acids. This CDR3 is CASSLASRGYEQYF. The CDR3 bases are TGTGCCAGCAGCTTAGCTAGCAGGGGCTACGAGCAGTACTTC.

The chain couples TRBV18 to TRBJ1-4; D may be TRBD1 (5 bases). Germline CDR1 KGHSH, CDR2 LQKENI. CDR3 length equals 17 residues. V was shortened by 1 base and J by 1 base, with 13 bases between the two germline ends. CDR3 protein: CASSPRTGALTNEKLFF. The CDR3 DNA is TGTGCCAGCTCACCACGAACCGGGGCCTTAACTAATGAAAAACTGTTTTTT.

About this clone itself: The junction differs from germline at one of its ends, possibly a read error. The rearrangement uses TRBV6-1 and TRBJ1-1; D is unresolved. This CDR3 is built from 11 residues. Germline loops: CDR1 MNHNS, CDR2 SASEGT. CDR3 DNA sequence: TGTGCCAGCACTGAAGCCCGCGCCGCTTTCTTT. It yields the protein CASTEARAAFF.

The chain couples TRBV4-1 to TRBJ1-1; D might be TRBD1 (5 bases). From germline, CDR1 is MGHRA and CDR2 YSYEKL. The CDR3 is made up of 18 amino acids. Deletions cut 5 bases from V and 3 bases from J, with 25 bases between. The CDR3 is CASSSFGYGGGRDTEAFF. The CDR3 DNA sequence: TGCGCCAGCAGCTCATTTGGTTACGGTGGGGGAAGGGACACTGAAGCTTTCTTT.

The J gene is TRBJ2-1, the V gene TRBV13, with D possibly being TRBD2 (5 bases). The V gene's germline CDR1 is PRHDT and CDR2 FYEKMQ (reference sequence). Between the trimmed V and J ends, which lost 5 bases and 7 bases, there was a span of 15 bases. The CDR3 has 14 residues. The CDR3 coding sequence is TGTGCCAGCAGCCCGCGGCTCCGGAGGAATGAGCAGTTCTTC. Its protein product is CASSPRLRRNEQFF.

This chain uses TRBV7-2 with TRBJ2-3, with 9 bases fitting TRBD2. The CDR3 consists of 16 residues. The germline CDR1 and CDR2 sequences are SGHTA and FQGNSA. After removal of 1 base from V and 4 bases from J, the junction contained 6 bases not matched to a gene. The CDR3 bases are TGTGCCAGCAGCTTAGGAGGCGGGGGGGCTTCAGATACGCAGTATTTT. Translating it yields CASSLGGGGASDTQYF.

V and J are TRBV28 and TRBJ2-6; no clear D gene. Trimming removed 3 bases at V and 4 bases at J, with 4 bases between. The CDR3 runs 13 residues. Germline V gene lookup returns CDR1 MDHEN and CDR2 SYDVKM. The CDR3 DNA reads as TGTGCCAGCAGTTTCGGCGGGGCCAACGTCCTGACTTTC. Residues: CASSFGGANVLTF.

V is TRBV5-8 and J is TRBJ1-5; D unresolved. The CDR3 length is 17 residues. Germline CDR1 is SGHTS and CDR2 is YDEGEE. Deletions cut 4 bases from V and 0 bases from J, with 17 bases between. The CDR3 DNA sequence: TGTGCCAGCAGCCTTTCCAGACGGGGAGATAGCAATCAGCCCCAGCATTTT. Translating it yields CASSLSRRGDSNQPQHF.

V and J are TRBV6-5 and TRBJ1-2; 7 bases match TRBD1. CDR3 length: 15 amino acids. Trimming at V came to 4 bases and at J to 7 bases, leaving 12 bases not matched to a gene. From germline, CDR1 is MNHEY and CDR2 SVGAGI. As DNA, the CDR3 is TGTGCCAGCAGTTCTCATACACCAGGGGGATCTGGCTACACCTTC. Its protein product is CASSSHTPGGSGYTF.

The chain is built from TRBV18 and TRBJ2-2; D is unresolved. The germline CDR1 and CDR2 sequences are KGHSH and LQKENI. Trimming left V 3 bases short and J 0 bases short, with 8 bases between. The CDR3 is 15 amino acids. Written as DNA, the CDR3 is TGTGCCAGCTCACCTATCTCATCGAACACCGGGGAGCTGTTTTTT. Protein product: CASSPISSNTGELFF.

This chain connects TRBV20-1 to TRBJ2-3, with D hard to call. CDR3 length: 11 residues. With 6 bases removed from V and 5 bases from J, the gap between germline ends came to 9 bases. Germline V gives CDR1 DFQATT, CDR2 SNEGSKA (reference sequence). The CDR3 reads CSAPPVDTQYF. In DNA, the CDR3 is TGCAGTGCCCCCCCTGTAGATACGCAGTATTTT.

This sequence joins TRBV24-1 and TRBJ2-3, with TRBD2 matching 11 bases. CDR1 is KGHDR and CDR2 is SFDVKD in the germline V gene. Losses at the gene ends were 2 bases for V and 1 base for J; bases not matched to a gene: 4. This CDR3 is 17 amino acids long. This chain's CDR3 is CATSDSGGLAGTDTQYF. The CDR3 DNA reads as TGTGCCACCAGTGATTCCGGGGGACTAGCGGGCACAGATACGCAGTATTTT.

The chain uses TRBV4-1 and TRBJ2-1; D is undetermined. Trimming removed 1 base at V and 0 bases at J, with 10 bases between. Germline V lookup: CDR1 MGHRA, CDR2 YSYEKL. CDR3 length equals 16 residues. As DNA, the CDR3 is TGCGCCAGCAGCCAAGTTGGCAGCTCCTCCTACAATGAGCAGTTCTTC. Translating gives CASSQVGSSSYNEQFF.

V gene TRBV27 combines with J gene TRBJ2-7; D uncertain. Germline CDR1 is MNHEY and CDR2 is SMNVEV (reference sequence). V was clipped by 6 bases and J by 0 bases, with 15 bases between them. The CDR3 runs to 15 residues. DNA for the CDR3: TGTGCCAGCAGCCAGTACAGCGTTAGCTCCTACGAGCAGTACTTC. It is translated as CASSQYSVSSYEQYF.

This rearrangement joins TRBV6-6 to TRBJ2-1; the match to TRBD1 covers 7 bases. J gave up 1 base and V 6 bases, and 9 bases lay outside the gene matches. CDR1 and CDR2 (germline): MNHNY, SVGAGI (reference sequence). This CDR3 has 16 amino acids. CDR3 sequence (DNA): TGTGCCAGCAGCTCAGACAGGGCTTCGTCCTACAATGAGCAGTTCTTC. Amino acids: CASSSDRASSYNEQFF.

The chain employs TRBV4-2 and TRBJ2-7, with D uncertain. CDR3 length: 13 residues. The V end lost 3 bases, the J end lost 2 bases, and 8 bases lay between the germline ends. Per the germline V gene, CDR1 is LGHNA and CDR2 is YNFKEQ. The chain's CDR3 is CASSHGRTYEQYF. For the CDR3, the DNA is TGTGCCAGCAGCCACGGCAGAACCTACGAGCAGTACTTC.

The J gene is TRBJ2-7, the V gene TRBV5-4; D assignment may be TRBD1 or TRBD2 (5 bases each). V was trimmed by 0 bases and J by 1 base, leaving 14 bases between them. Germline lookup yields CDR1 SGHNT and CDR2 YYREEE (reference sequence). This CDR3 region has 16 residues. CDR3 sequence (DNA): TGTGCCAGCAGCTTGGGAGGGGTCCACACATCCTACGAGCAGTACTTC. This codes for CASSLGGVHTSYEQYF.

The rearrangement joins TRBV28 to TRBJ2-7; TRBD1 matches at 7 bases. The length of the CDR3 is 15 residues. J lost 3 bases, V lost 7 bases, and 12 bases had no gene match. In germline, CDR1 is MDHEN, CDR2 SYDVKM. The CDR3 reads CASNADRDWNYEQYF. DNA of the CDR3: TGTGCCAGCAACGCCGACAGGGATTGGAACTACGAGCAGTACTTC.

The chain recombines TRBV5-5 with TRBJ2-7; tentative D call: TRBD1 (6 bases). The CDR3 covers 14 residues. The germline gives CDR1 SGHKS, CDR2 YYEKEE (reference sequence). Trimming left V 0 bases short and J 2 bases short, with 9 bases between. The CDR3 here is CASSLGAGAYEQYF. The CDR3, as DNA: TGTGCCAGCAGCTTGGGGGCAGGGGCCTACGAGCAGTACTTC. Drawing the rest from reference TRBV5-5 and TRBJ2-7, the complete variable domain is DAGVTQSPTHLIKTRGQQVTLRCSPISGHKSVSWYQQVLGQGPQFIFQYYEKEERGRGNFPDRFSARQFPNYSSELNVNALLLGDSALYLCASSLGAGAYEQYFGPGTRLTVT.